One TCR beta chain is described in this entry. V lost 5 bases and J lost 0; bases outside the gene matches: 8. The CDR3 has 17 amino acids. The germline gives CDR1 SGHNT, CDR2 YYREEE (reference sequence). The record originates from a study of a mutant IDH1 vaccine in newly diagnosed glioma. In the study overall: Earlier treatment was radiotherapy, temozolomide, or both, with most getting both.

Time point: baseline, week 1 (first vaccination visit). The sample's treatment: pre-vaccination baseline after standard-of-care therapy. Method: immunoSEQ multiplex PCR; TCRdb's copy keeps in-frame clones and lacks some. The sample gives around 89,000 clones, 83% of which show up once; roughly 7.1% is in the top ten. The receptor comes from a woman aged 45-65 years with glioma. The sample was PBMCs, taken from a glioma patient treated with radiotherapy, temozolomide or both. The chain has TRBV5-4 and TRBJ1-6; 7 positions match TRBD1. This chain's CDR3 is CASRPMTGSSYNSPLHF. The CDR3 nucleotides are TGTGCCAGCAGGCCAATGACAGGGAGCTCCTATAATTCACCCCTCCACTTT.